What follows are 30 T cell receptor beta chains derived from one specimen sequenced in a study of PD-L1 blockade in urothelial cancer. Some clones are missing from TCRdb's copy, which holds only in-frame ones; the method was immunoSEQ multiplex PCR. Among about 79,000 clones listed, 85% were seen once. Regarding time point: pretreatment peripheral blood. The sample here was PBMCs, taken around atezolizumab (anti-PD-L1) treatment. Receptors originate from a man in his forties with urothelial cancer.

The chain combines TRBV5-6 with TRBJ2-5, with D maybe TRBD2 (5 bases). The germline CDR1 and CDR2 sequences are SGHDT and YYEEEE. The CDR3 is 13 residues long. V was pared by 1 base and J by 4 bases, with 8 bases between. CDR3 DNA sequence: TGTGCCAGCAGCTTGCGAGGGCGAGAGACCCAGTACTTC. It yields the protein CASSLRGRETQYF. The variable domain in full, with the rest retrieved from reference TRBV5-6 and TRBJ2-5, is DAGVTQSPTHLIKTRGQQVTLRCSPKSGHDTVSWYQQALGQGPQFIFQYYEEEERQRGNFPDRFSGHQFPNYSSELNVNALLLGDSALYLCASSLRGRETQYFGPGTRLLVL.

V usage is TRBV28 and J usage is TRBJ2-7; unclear D gene. V was cut by 0 bases and J by 2 bases, with 11 bases left in between. This CDR3 comprises 15 residues. CDR1 MDHEN and CDR2 SYDVKM come from the germline V gene. CDR3 in amino acids: CASSLWGEGTYEQYF. The DNA for the CDR3 is TGTGCCAGCAGTTTATGGGGCGAAGGAACCTACGAGCAGTACTTC.

This clone appeared a few times. The J gene is TRBJ2-4, the V gene TRBV28; tentatively, D is TRBD1 (5 bases). V was clipped by 6 bases and J by 9 bases, with 12 bases between them. There are 12 residues in the CDR3. The V gene's germline CDR1 is MDHEN and CDR2 SYDVKM. The CDR3 nucleotides read TGTGCCAGCAGCCTAGGGGTGGGCATTCAGTACTTC. Protein: CASSLGVGIQYF.

V usage is TRBV14 and J usage is TRBJ2-7; D unclear. V lost 2 bases, J lost 4 bases, and 9 bases lay in between. Germline lookup yields CDR1 SGHDN and CDR2 FVKESK. CDR3 length: 13 residues. The CDR3 DNA is TGTGCCAGCAGCCAATACTACCTTTACGAGCAGTACTTC. Amino acid sequence: CASSQYYLYEQYF. The whole variable domain, filled in from reference TRBV14 and TRBJ2-7, reads EAGVTQFPSHSVIEKGQTVTLRCDPISGHDNLYWYRRVMGKEIKFLLHFVKESKQDESGMPNNRFLAERTGGTYSTLKVQPAELEDSGVYFCASSQYYLYEQYFGPGTRLTVT.

The gene calls are TRBV7-9 and TRBJ1-4, with a weak D call TRBD1 (5 bases). Trimming took 5 bases from V and 8 from J, leaving 15 bases between them. The CDR3 extends over 14 amino acids. CDR1 SEHNR and CDR2 FQNEAQ come from the germline V gene (reference sequence). In DNA form, the CDR3 reads TGTGCCAGCAGCCTGGGGCTAAAGGGCGAAAAACTGTTTTTT. Its protein is CASSLGLKGEKLFF.

The rearrangement uses TRBV28 and TRBJ1-5; 7 nucleotides agree with TRBD1. This CDR3 region has 15 residues. The V gene's germline CDR1 is MDHEN and CDR2 SYDVKM. J lost 0 bases, V lost 6 bases, and 5 bases had no gene match. CDR3 coding DNA: TGTGCCAGCAGAGTTGACAGGGCTAGCAATCAGCCCCAGCATTTT. As protein: CASRVDRASNQPQHF.

The rearrangement joins TRBV28 to TRBJ1-5, with D possibly TRBD1 on 5 matching bases. The CDR3 is 15 amino acids. V was pared by 3 bases and J by 10 bases, with 19 bases between. Germline CDR1 is MDHEN and CDR2 is SYDVKM. The CDR3 here is CASSLLTAAGRPQHF. The CDR3, as DNA: TGTGCCAGCAGTTTGCTGACCGCGGCGGGGCGACCCCAGCATTTT.

Only one count was recorded for this clone. The rearrangement links TRBV28 to TRBJ1-5; 8 bases map to TRBD1. This CDR3 is 15 amino acids long. CDR1 MDHEN and CDR2 SYDVKM come from the germline V gene. V lost 5 bases to trimming and J lost 4 bases; unmatched junction nucleotides: 7. The CDR3 is CASSRGQVPNQPQHF. CDR3 nucleotides: TGTGCCAGCAGTCGGGGACAGGTTCCGAATCAGCCCCAGCATTTT.

The rearrangement joins TRBV7-9 to TRBJ1-2; D gene unclear. V lost 2 bases and J lost 8, with 24 bases in between. This CDR3 contains 17 residues. Germline CDR1 is SEHNR and CDR2 is FQNEAQ (reference sequence). The CDR3, as DNA: TGTGCCAGCAGCTTATATCATGATGACCGGCCTCGGAGAGGCTACACCTTC. Residues: CASSLYHDDRPRRGYTF.

The V gene is TRBV14, the J gene TRBJ2-2; TRBD1 matches at 8 bases. This CDR3 is 15 amino acids long. V dropped 4 bases and J dropped 1; count of bases not matched to a gene: 2. Per germline, CDR1 SGHDN and CDR2 FVKESK. CDR3 DNA: TGTGCCAGCAGCCGAGACAGGGGGAACACCGGGGAGCTGTTTTTT. Encoded protein: CASSRDRGNTGELFF.

This sequence joins TRBV10-3 and TRBJ1-2; no clear D gene. CDR3 length equals 13 residues. CDR1 and CDR2 (germline): ENHRY, SYGVKD. Trimming cost V 4 bases and J 8 bases, with 14 bases left between them. The CDR3 loop is CAISVPSGMGYTF. In nucleotides, the CDR3 is TGTGCCATCAGTGTTCCTAGTGGTATGGGCTACACCTTC.

The chain links TRBV6-5 to TRBJ2-3; TRBD2 might be the D (7 bases). With 4 bases removed from V and 2 bases from J, the gap between germline ends came to 16 bases. Germline V gene sequence: CDR1 MNHEY, CDR2 SVGAGI. The CDR3 has 16 residues. The CDR3 loop is CASSWGAGEVTDTQYF. The CDR3 bases are TGTGCCAGCAGTTGGGGGGCGGGAGAAGTCACAGATACGCAGTATTTT.

This chain links TRBV2 with TRBJ2-7; no reliable D call. Trimming stripped 6 bases from V and 5 bases from J, with 8 bases between. The CDR3 is 11 amino acids. Germline V gene data show CDR1 as SNHLY and CDR2 as FYNNEI. The CDR3: CASSPLDEQYF. CDR3 coding DNA: TGTGCCAGCAGCCCCTTAGACGAGCAGTACTTC.

In this sample, this clone turned up once. The chain has TRBV18 and TRBJ1-2, with 10 bases identical to TRBD1. V shed 2 bases, J shed 3 bases, and the junction held 3 bases outside the gene matches. CDR3 length equals 15 residues. CDR1 KGHSH and CDR2 LQKENI come from the germline V gene. The CDR3 DNA reads TGTGCCAGCTCACCAACGACAGGGGGCGACTATGGCTACACCTTC. Its protein is CASSPTTGGDYGYTF.

CDR3 bases: TGTGCCAGCAGCTTAGTGGGGACTAGCGGGAGAGACGGTGAGCAGTTCTTC. Its translation is CASSLVGTSGRDGEQFF. The chain links TRBV11-2 to TRBJ2-1; TRBD2 aligns across 14 bases. V was clipped by 1 base and J by 9 bases; unmatched bases: 8. The germline V gene has CDR1 SGHAT and CDR2 FQNNGV. This CDR3 is 17 amino acids long.

The chain recombines TRBV28 with TRBJ1-5; 7 bases line up with TRBD1. Trimming at V came to 6 bases and at J to 2 bases, leaving 7 bases not matched to a gene. Germline CDR1 reads MDHEN; CDR2 reads SYDVKM. This CDR3 comprises 15 residues. The CDR3: CASSPTGSGNQPQHF. CDR3 nucleotide sequence: TGTGCCAGCAGCCCGACAGGGTCGGGCAATCAGCCCCAGCATTTT.

The genes are TRBV5-1 and TRBJ2-7, with no clear D. The V end was cut by 4 bases, the J end by 0 bases, with 11 bases between. Germline V gives CDR1 SGHRS, CDR2 YFSETQ. The CDR3 contains 14 residues. The CDR3 protein is CASSTRLASYEQYF. CDR3 in DNA: TGCGCCAGCAGCACCAGACTTGCCTCCTACGAGCAGTACTTC.

The chain uses TRBV29-1 and TRBJ1-5; D possibly corresponds to TRBD1 (6 bases). There are 13 residues in the CDR3. The germline V gene has CDR1 SQVTM and CDR2 ANQGSEA. The V end was cut by 7 bases, the J end by 7 bases, with 17 bases between. CDR3 sequence (DNA): TGCAGCGCCTCAGGGGCGGGCGGGCAGCCCCAGCATTTT. It specifies CSASGAGGQPQHF.

The chain carries TRBV10-2 and TRBJ2-2; 7 positions match TRBD1. Unmatched junction bases numbered 5, after V lost 6 bases and J lost 7 bases. CDR1 is WSHSY, CDR2 SAAADI, per germline. This CDR3 contains 13 residues. This CDR3 is CASSLTGVGELFF. The CDR3 DNA reads as TGCGCCAGCAGCCTAACAGGGGTCGGGGAGCTGTTTTTT.

The V and J genes are TRBV30 and TRBJ1-2; 7 bases are shared with TRBD1. Per germline, CDR1 GTSNPN and CDR2 SVGIG (reference sequence). The CDR3 spans 14 residues. J lost 6 bases, V lost 4 bases, and 11 bases had no gene match. CDR3 sequence: CAWTGGRRLNGYTF. In nucleotides, the CDR3 is TGTGCCTGGACAGGGGGGAGAAGGCTCAATGGCTACACCTTC.

This clone was detected only a few times. The chain uses TRBV9 and TRBJ1-1; maybe TRBD1 (5 bases). The germline V and J ends were trimmed by 4 bases and 3 bases, with 16 bases remaining between them. Germline-derived CDR1 and CDR2 are SGDLS and YYNGEE. The CDR3 runs to 15 residues. This chain's CDR3 is CASSPRGFEDTEAFF. CDR3 nucleotides: TGTGCCAGCAGCCCAAGGGGTTTTGAAGACACTGAAGCTTTCTTT.

This sequence joins TRBV30 and TRBJ2-5; D is ambiguous. Germline assignment: CDR1 GTSNPN and CDR2 SVGIG (reference sequence). The CDR3 is made up of 12 amino acids. Trimming removed 4 bases at V and 3 bases at J, with 9 bases between. This CDR3 is CAWTHFEETQYF. CDR3 DNA: TGTGCCTGGACCCATTTTGAAGAGACCCAGTACTTC.

The CDR3 region has the DNA TGCGCCAGCAGATCCAGACAGGGAACGACACGAAGTGAAAAACTGTTTTTT. This encodes CASRSRQGTTRSEKLFF. V is TRBV5-1 and J is TRBJ1-4, with 7 positions matching TRBD1. V lost 5 bases to trimming and J lost 7 bases; unmatched junction nucleotides: 17. Per germline, CDR1 SGHRS and CDR2 YFSETQ. This CDR3 contains 17 residues.

This chain joins TRBV28 and TRBJ2-7, with D perhaps TRBD1 (5 bases). Germline CDR1 MDHEN, CDR2 SYDVKM. Trimming removed 5 bases from V and 4 bases from J, with 12 bases in between. CDR3 size: 13 residues. The CDR3 nucleotides read TGTGCCAGCAGTACCCTGGGGCTATACGAGCAGTACTTC. This codes for CASSTLGLYEQYF. Looking up the rest from reference TRBV28 and TRBJ2-7 gives the full variable domain: DVKVTQSSRYLVKRTGEKVFLECVQDMDHENMFWYRQDPGLGLRLIYFSYDVKMKEKGDIPEGYSVSREKKERFSLILESASTNQTSMYLCASSTLGLYEQYFGPGTRLTVT.

The genes are TRBV27 and TRBJ2-4; TRBD2 agrees at 12 bases. V lost 5 bases to trimming and J lost 6 bases; unmatched junction nucleotides: 2. This CDR3 is built from 14 residues. The germline CDR1 and CDR2 sequences are MNHEY and SMNVEV (reference sequence). The CDR3, as DNA: TGTGCCAGCAGTCCTAGCGGGAGGGCAAACATTCAGTACTTC. It yields the protein CASSPSGRANIQYF.

V usage is TRBV6-5 and J usage is TRBJ2-7; D not resolved. V lost 0 bases, J lost 6 bases, and 12 bases lay in between. This CDR3 comprises 14 residues. Germline CDR1 MNHEY, CDR2 SVGAGI. The CDR3 sequence: CASSYSRLWSEQYF. CDR3 in DNA: TGTGCCAGCAGTTACTCGAGGCTCTGGTCCGAGCAGTACTTC.

In its sample, this clone was seen a few times. The gene calls are TRBV28 and TRBJ2-7; 11 bases map to TRBD2. Germline assignment: CDR1 MDHEN and CDR2 SYDVKM. The CDR3 consists of 15 residues. With V trimmed by 7 bases and J by 3 bases, 8 bases remained unmatched. In DNA form, the CDR3 reads TGTGCCAGCAACAAACTAGCGGGAGATCGCTACGAGCAGTACTTC. Protein: CASNKLAGDRYEQYF.

The rearrangement uses TRBV5-6 and TRBJ1-1, with D maybe TRBD1 (5 bases). CDR3 length equals 12 residues. The germline gives CDR1 SGHDT, CDR2 YYEEEE. Trimming took off 0 bases at V and 11 bases at J, with 11 bases between the two ends. CDR3 sequence (DNA): TGTGCCAGCAGCTTGGGGGGGGGTGACGCTTTCTTT. Translating it yields CASSLGGGDAFF.

V is TRBV5-1 and J is TRBJ2-2; tentatively, D is TRBD1 (5 bases). CDR3 length: 16 amino acids. Germline V gene lookup returns CDR1 SGHRS and CDR2 YFSETQ. V gave up 0 bases and J gave up 3 bases, with 12 bases separating them. CDR3 residues: CASSLGRQYHTGELFF. In DNA, the CDR3 is TGCGCCAGCAGCTTGGGGCGACAGTATCACACCGGGGAGCTGTTTTTT.

This clone turned up a few times. The chain employs TRBV28 and TRBJ1-1, with TRBD1 identical over 9 bases. CDR3 length equals 14 residues. J was trimmed by 8 bases and V by 4 bases; bases with no gene match: 8. Germline V gene sequence: CDR1 MDHEN, CDR2 SYDVKM. CDR3 loop: CASSSPGQGGEAFF. The CDR3 bases are TGTGCCAGCAGTTCCCCGGGACAGGGCGGGGAAGCTTTCTTT.